The next 23 T cell receptor beta chains were all read from a single sample in a study of CD8+ T cells in alopecia areata. cDNA serving as the sequencing template came from extracted, reverse transcribed RNA. Some clones are missing from TCRdb's copy, which holds only in-frame ones; the method was immunoSEQ multiplex PCR. The table has under 200,000 clones, less than 80% seen once. The treatment denotes: oral pan-JAK inhibitor, 5-10 mg twice daily. The sequencing used CD4+ T cells sorted from blood, collected at week 24, from a patient treated with tofacitinib. Receptors originate from a human donor with alopecia areata.

This rearrangement joins TRBV30 to TRBJ2-5; TRBD2 matches 13 bases. The CDR3 is 17 residues long. The trim removed 0 bases at V and 2 bases at J, leaving 6 bases unmatched. Germline V gene lookup returns CDR1 GTSNPN and CDR2 SVGIG (reference sequence). This chain's CDR3 is CAWSVLAGGRRQETQYF. Written as DNA, the CDR3 is TGTGCCTGGAGTGTACTAGCGGGGGGGCGGCGGCAAGAGACCCAGTACTTC.

This clone has only one observation. This chain joins TRBV7-2 and TRBJ1-5; 8 bases line up with TRBD1. CDR1 is SGHTA, CDR2 FQGNSA, per germline. The trim removed 5 bases at V and 6 bases at J, leaving 12 bases unmatched. The CDR3 spans 16 residues. CDR3 nucleotide sequence: TGTGCCAGCAGCCCTAAGACGGACAGGGCTCGTCAGCCCCAGCATTTT. It is translated as CASSPKTDRARQPQHF.

The V gene is TRBV30, the J gene TRBJ1-1; D is unclear. Per the germline V gene, CDR1 is GTSNPN and CDR2 is SVGIG (reference sequence). Trimming removed 0 bases from V and 4 bases from J, with 9 bases in between. The CDR3 spans 13 residues. CDR3: CAWSVWSATEAFF. The CDR3, as DNA: TGTGCCTGGAGTGTATGGTCGGCCACTGAAGCTTTCTTT.

The rearrangement joins TRBV5-1 to TRBJ1-1; the match to TRBD1 covers 9 bases. Trimming at V came to 4 bases and at J to 8 bases, leaving 3 bases not matched to a gene. Germline-derived CDR1 and CDR2 are SGHRS and YFSETQ. This CDR3 is 12 amino acids long. CDR3 sequence: CASSVGQGEAFF. For the CDR3, the DNA is TGCGCCAGCAGCGTGGGACAGGGAGAAGCTTTCTTT.

This clone was counted at least ten times. This chain uses TRBV5-1 with TRBJ1-1, with D possibly being TRBD1 (5 bases). V lost 2 bases and J lost 4, with 12 bases in between. The CDR3 sequence is 14 residues long. Germline V gene lookup returns CDR1 SGHRS and CDR2 YFSETQ. The CDR3 reads CASSFDTGGTEAFF. CDR3 sequence (DNA): TGCGCCAGCAGCTTTGACACTGGGGGCACTGAAGCTTTCTTT.

The chain carries TRBV7-2 and TRBJ2-3, with 9 bases identical to TRBD1. The germline CDR1 and CDR2 sequences are SGHTA and FQGNSA. The CDR3 totals 15 residues. V trimming: 8 bases; J trimming: 2 bases; junction bases outside the gene matches: 8. CDR3 residues: CASGSGTGTTDTQYF. CDR3 coding DNA: TGTGCCAGCGGGTCCGGGACAGGGACCACAGATACGCAGTATTTT.

V usage is TRBV2 and J usage is TRBJ2-4; 7 bases align to TRBD2. This CDR3 has 13 amino acids. Germline V lookup: CDR1 SNHLY, CDR2 FYNNEI. Unmatched junction bases numbered 2, after V lost 2 bases and J lost 7 bases. In DNA, the CDR3 is TGTGCCAGCAGTGAATTGGGGGGGAACATTCAGTACTTC. Amino acid sequence: CASSELGGNIQYF.

The chain is built from TRBV23-1 and TRBJ1-6; 9 nucleotides agree with TRBD1. TRBV23-1 is given ORF status, its function remaining uncertain. V was clipped by 5 bases and J by 10 bases; unmatched bases: 6. CDR3 length: 14 residues. The CDR3, as DNA: TGCGCCAGCAGTGTCTACAGGGGGCTATCACCCCTCCACTTT. Amino acid sequence: CASSVYRGLSPLHF.

V usage is TRBV29-1 and J usage is TRBJ2-1, with D possibly matching TRBD1 (5 bases). Per the germline V gene, CDR1 is SQVTM and CDR2 is ANQGSEA. Trimming took off 3 bases at V and 4 bases at J, with 10 bases between the two ends. There are 13 residues in the CDR3. The CDR3, as DNA: TGCAGCGTTGAGGGCAGGGTGTACAATGAGCAGTTCTTC. Its protein is CSVEGRVYNEQFF.

The V call is TRBV5-1, the J call TRBJ2-7, with 9 bases aligning to TRBD1. Unmatched junction bases numbered 5, after V lost 1 base and J lost 6 bases. The CDR3 has 14 amino acids. Germline CDR1 and CDR2: SGHRS and YFSETQ. Written as DNA, the CDR3 is TGCGCCAGCAGCTTGACCGGGACAGGGCGCGAGCAGTACTTC. Translating it yields CASSLTGTGREQYF.

The V and J genes are TRBV29-1 and TRBJ1-1; D gene unclear. The V end lost 6 bases, the J end lost 0 bases, and 11 bases lay between the germline ends. Germline CDR1 and CDR2: SQVTM and ANQGSEA. The CDR3 sequence is 13 residues long. The CDR3: CSVLNPLNTEAFF. The DNA of the CDR3 is TGCAGCGTCCTAAACCCGCTGAACACTGAAGCTTTCTTT.

In this sample, this clone turned up a few times. The chain links TRBV29-1 to TRBJ1-4; D unresolved. The ends were cut back, 7 bases at V and 5 bases at J, with 8 bases in the middle. This CDR3 is 11 amino acids long. Germline V gene data show CDR1 as SQVTM and CDR2 as ANQGSEA. For the CDR3, the DNA is TGCAGCGCCTCCTTAAATGAAAAACTGTTTTTT. Its translation: CSASLNEKLFF. Together with reference TRBV29-1 and TRBJ1-4, the CDR3 gives the full variable domain: SAVISQKPSRDICQRGTSLTIQCQVDSQVTMMFWYRQQPGQSLTLIATANQGSEATYESGFVIDKFPISRPNLTFSTLTVSNMSPEDSSIYLCSASLNEKLFFGSGTQLSVL.

The chain recombines TRBV29-1 with TRBJ2-7; 9 bases match TRBD1. The CDR3 has 13 amino acids. Germline loops: CDR1 SQVTM, CDR2 ANQGSEA. Losses at the gene ends were 6 bases for V and 3 bases for J; bases not matched to a gene: 6. The DNA of the CDR3 is TGCAGCGTCACCTCGGGACAGGGCTACGAGCAGTACTTC. Its protein is CSVTSGQGYEQYF.

This clone was seen just once. The rearrangement links TRBV2 to TRBJ1-1; TRBD1 is a possible D gene (5 bases). V was trimmed by 3 bases and J by 4 bases, leaving 18 bases between them. CDR3 length equals 16 residues. CDR1 is SNHLY, CDR2 FYNNEI, per germline. The CDR3 bases are TGTGCCAGCAGTGATGTCGTGGGGTGGGGGATCACTGAAGCTTTCTTT. It specifies CASSDVVGWGITEAFF. Combining the CDR3 with reference TRBV2 and TRBJ1-1 gives the whole variable domain EPEVTQTPSHQVTQMGQEVILRCVPISNHLYFYWYRQILGQKVEFLVSFYNNEISEKSEIFDDQFSVERPDGSNFTLKIRSTKLEDSAMYFCASSDVVGWGITEAFFGQGTRLTVV.

The J gene is TRBJ2-5, the V gene TRBV5-1; the D gene could be TRBD1 or TRBD2 (5 bases each). V lost 7 bases and J 1 base, leaving 14 bases between the germline ends. The CDR3 has 14 amino acids. The germline V gene encodes CDR1 SGHRS and CDR2 YFSETQ. CDR3 sequence: CASHLRGVQETQYF. The CDR3 nucleotides read TGCGCCAGCCACCTCCGGGGCGTCCAAGAGACCCAGTACTTC.

The chain is built from TRBV29-1 and TRBJ2-7; the D gene is possibly TRBD2 (6 bases). V was pared by 4 bases and J by 7 bases, with 17 bases between. Germline values: CDR1 SQVTM, CDR2 ANQGSEA. CDR3 size: 13 residues. The CDR3 coding sequence is TGCAGCGTTGGAGGTCGGACTGCGGGAGAGCAGTACTTC. Translating gives CSVGGRTAGEQYF.

The sample holds one count of this clone. V usage is TRBV4-1 and J usage is TRBJ1-2; no definite D call. CDR1 is MGHRA, CDR2 YSYEKL, per germline. CDR3 length equals 15 residues. Trimming left V 0 bases short and J 3 bases short, with 11 bases between. CDR3: CASSQDFTGYYGYTF. CDR3 in DNA: TGCGCCAGCAGCCAAGATTTTACCGGGTACTATGGCTACACCTTC.

This rearrangement joins TRBV6-4 to TRBJ1-2; D unclear. V dropped 6 bases and J dropped 7 bases, with 12 bases sitting between them. CDR1 is MRHNA, CDR2 SNTAGT, per germline. This CDR3 comprises 12 residues. The CDR3 region has the DNA TGTGCCAGCAGGGACGGAGGCTCTGGCTACACCTTC. Translated, it gives CASRDGGSGYTF.

This clone was counted once. The chain carries TRBV28 and TRBJ1-5; D is ambiguous. Germline V gene sequence: CDR1 MDHEN, CDR2 SYDVKM. The CDR3 has 12 residues. Trimming pared 4 bases from V and 7 bases from J, leaving 8 bases between. CDR3 in DNA: TGTGCCAGCAGTTGGAAGTGGCAGCCCCAGCATTTT. The encoded protein is CASSWKWQPQHF.

This clone occurred once. This chain connects TRBV7-9 to TRBJ2-7, with 8 bases that match TRBD1. Germline CDR1 is SEHNR and CDR2 is FQNEAQ (reference sequence). V trimming: 5 bases; J trimming: 3 bases; junction bases outside the gene matches: 12. This CDR3 is 16 amino acids long. In nucleotides, the CDR3 is TGTGCCAGCAGCCGACGAGGACAGGGACCTCTCTACGAGCAGTACTTC. Residues: CASSRRGQGPLYEQYF.

This clone occurred a few times. The chain uses TRBV2 and TRBJ2-7; perhaps D is TRBD1 or TRBD2 (5 bases each). The V and J ends lost 6 bases and 9 bases respectively, with 9 bases between them. The CDR3 contains 10 residues. The germline CDR1 and CDR2 sequences are SNHLY and FYNNEI. The CDR3 coding sequence is TGTGCCAGCAGGGGGGTAGGGCAGTACTTC. Translation gives CASRGVGQYF. The whole variable domain, filled in from reference TRBV2 and TRBJ2-7, reads EPEVTQTPSHQVTQMGQEVILRCVPISNHLYFYWYRQILGQKVEFLVSFYNNEISEKSEIFDDQFSVERPDGSNFTLKIRSTKLEDSAMYFCASRGVGQYFGPGTRLTVT.

This clone has just a few counts. CDR3 nucleotides: TGCAGCTCGACTATCTACAATGAGCAGTTCTTC. This codes for CSSTIYNEQFF. The chain recombines TRBV29-1 with TRBJ2-1, with a weak D call TRBD2 (5 bases). There are 11 residues in the CDR3. Germline assignment: CDR1 SQVTM and CDR2 ANQGSEA. V lost 8 bases, J lost 3 bases, and 8 bases lay in between.

The chain joins TRBV27 to TRBJ2-2; TRBD1 is a possible D gene (6 bases). Germline assignment: CDR1 MNHEY and CDR2 SMNVEV (reference sequence). This CDR3 comprises 17 residues. The germline V and J ends were trimmed by 4 bases and 4 bases, with 19 bases remaining between them. The CDR3 loop reads CASSSLVAGASTGELFF. CDR3 DNA: TGTGCCAGCAGTTCCCTCGTAGCAGGGGCCAGCACCGGGGAGCTGTTTTTT.